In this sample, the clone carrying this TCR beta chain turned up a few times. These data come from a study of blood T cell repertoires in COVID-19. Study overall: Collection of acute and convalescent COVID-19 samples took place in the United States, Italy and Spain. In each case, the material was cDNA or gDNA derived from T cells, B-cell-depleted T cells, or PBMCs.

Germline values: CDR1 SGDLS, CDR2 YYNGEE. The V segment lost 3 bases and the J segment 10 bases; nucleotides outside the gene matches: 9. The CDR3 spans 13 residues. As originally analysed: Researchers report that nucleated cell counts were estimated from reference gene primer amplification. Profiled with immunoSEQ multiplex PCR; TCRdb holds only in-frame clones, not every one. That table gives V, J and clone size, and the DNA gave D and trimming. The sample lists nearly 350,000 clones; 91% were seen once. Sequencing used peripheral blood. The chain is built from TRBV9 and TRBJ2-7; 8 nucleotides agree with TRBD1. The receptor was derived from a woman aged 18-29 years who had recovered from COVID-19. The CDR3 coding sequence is TGTGCCAGCAGCGCCGGTGGAGGGACAGGCCAGTACGTC. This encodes CASSAGGGTGQYV.